A selection of T cell receptor beta chains follows, all from one sample in a study of CD8 T cells in ankylosing spondylitis. One entry per CDR3 protein results from TCRdb running MiXCR on the 5' RACE reads. The table shows fewer than 550,000 distinct CDR3 sequences, with over 4% occurring only once. Sequenced sample: blood, either unsorted or a sorted T cell fraction (not recorded which). The receptors were sampled from a male donor with ankylosing spondylitis. Each CDR3 is given with its conserved first and last residue. D genes are given only for firm matches. Size tells how often a clone was seen (once, few, many) or the class of an expanded clone, and some rows leave it out.

TRBJ1-1 | TRBV11-2 | TRBD1 | few | CASSLDRDRRGGEAFF | TGTGCCAGCAGCTTAGATCGGGACAGGAGAGGAGGCGAAGCTTTCTTT
TRBJ2-7 | TRBV5-1 | TRBD1 | many | CASSSRTGNYEQYF | TGCGCCAGCAGCTCCCGGACAGGAAACTACGAGCAGTACTTC
TRBJ2-7 | TRBV2 | TRBD2 | NA | CASSGTREAGNEQYF | TGTGCCAGCAGTGGGACACGGGAGGCCGGAAACGAGCAGTACTTC
TRBJ2-7 | TRBV7-9 | NA | many | CASRSGLPTNEQYF | TGTGCCAGCAGGTCCGGACTACCAACAAACGAGCAGTACTTC
TRBJ1-1 | TRBV12-3/TRBV12-4 | NA | NA | CASSLNGRSNTEAFF | TGTGCCAGCAGTTTAAACGGACGATCGAACACTGAAGCTTTCTTT
TRBJ1-6 | TRBV7-2 | NA | many | CASSLALGYNSPLHF | TGTGCCAGCAGCTTAGCGCTGGGTTATAATTCACCCCTCCACTTT
TRBJ1-5 | TRBV20-1 | NA | many | CSARDSGVWNQPQHF | TGCAGTGCTAGAGATAGCGGGGTATGGAATCAGCCCCAGCATTTT
TRBJ2-7 | TRBV4-3 | NA | many | CASSQTEGAYEQYF | TGCGCCAGCAGCCAAACAGAGGGAGCCTACGAGCAGTACTTC
TRBJ2-1 | TRBV10-3 | NA | many | CAIGAESSYNEQFF | TGTGCCATTGGGGCAGAAAGCTCCTACAATGAGCAGTTCTTC
TRBJ1-3 | TRBV7-9 | NA | many | CASSLEFRHSGNTIYF | TGTGCCAGCAGCTTAGAATTTCGACATTCTGGAAACACCATATATTTT
TRBJ1-5 | TRBV10-3 | TRBD1 | few | CAISELDRVLHQPQHF | TGTGCCATCAGTGAATTGGACAGGGTCTTACATCAGCCCCAGCATTTT
TRBJ2-3 | TRBV27 | TRBD2 | NA | CASSLLDGTSGRRGTQYF | TGTGCCAGCAGTTTATTAGACGGGACTAGCGGGAGACGGGGTACGCAGTATTTT
TRBJ1-2 | TRBV19 | NA | few | CASMLGGTNYGYTF | TGTGCCAGTATGTTGGGGGGGACCAACTATGGCTACACCTTC
TRBJ2-2 | TRBV7-2 | NA | many | CASSASTSTGELFF | TGTGCCAGCAGCGCATCTACTAGCACCGGGGAGCTGTTTTTT
TRBJ1-2 | TRBV5-1 | NA | NA | CASSLRRGTYDGYTF | TGCGCCAGCAGCTTGAGGAGAGGGACCTATGATGGCTACACCTTC
TRBJ1-1 | TRBV5-1 | TRBD1 | many | CASSPDRGHTEAFF | TGCGCCAGCAGCCCCGACAGGGGGCACACTGAAGCTTTCTTT
TRBJ2-7 | TRBV7-9 | NA | many | CASSSGQPAYEQYF | TGTGCCAGCAGCTCCGGACAGCCCGCCTACGAGCAGTACTTC
TRBJ2-1 | TRBV20-1 | NA | many | CSARAGYYNEQFF | TGCAGTGCTAGAGCGGGGTACTACAATGAGCAGTTCTTC
TRBJ1-3 | TRBV4-2 | NA | many | CASSQAPAGLSGNTIYF | TGTGCCAGCAGCCAGGCCCCAGCAGGCCTCTCTGGAAACACCATATATTTT
TRBJ2-7 | TRBV20-1 | TRBD2 | many | CSARAHRAGGLYEQYF | TGCAGTGCTAGGGCCCACCGAGCGGGGGGCCTCTACGAGCAGTACTTC
TRBJ2-7 | TRBV12-3/TRBV12-4 | TRBD2 | many | CASSFLADYYEQYF | TGTGCCAGCAGTTTTCTAGCGGATTACTACGAGCAGTACTTC
TRBJ2-3 | TRBV9 | TRBD2 | many | CASSVGLGADTQYF | TGTGCCAGCAGCGTGGGACTAGGGGCAGATACGCAGTATTTT
TRBJ2-7 | TRBV4-3 | NA | many | CASSQGGPDSYEQYF | TGCGCCAGCAGCCAAGGGGGACCGGATTCCTACGAGCAGTACTTC
TRBJ2-7 | TRBV7-9 | NA | many | CASSFTVNEQYF | TGTGCCAGCAGCTTTACCGTTAACGAGCAGTACTTC
TRBJ2-7 | TRBV3-1 | NA | NA | CASSLWGAGSYEQYF | TGTGCCAGCAGCCTTTGGGGGGCGGGGTCCTACGAGCAGTACTTC
TRBJ1-4 | TRBV24-1 | NA | many | CATSDSTEKLFF | TGTGCCACCAGTGATTCCACGGAGAAACTGTTTTTT
TRBJ1-2 | TRBV5-5 | NA | many | CASSLFRTAGYTF | TGTGCCAGCAGCTTGTTTCGGACCGCTGGCTACACCTTC
TRBJ2-5 | TRBV7-2 | TRBD2 | NA | CASRPSAGVWETQYF | TGTGCCAGCAGACCCTCCGCGGGGGTGTGGGAGACCCAGTACTTC
TRBJ1-1 | TRBV6-1 | NA | NA | CASNPRTSTEAFF | TGTGCCAGCAACCCTCGGACAAGCACTGAAGCTTTCTTT
TRBJ1-1 | TRBV5-1 | NA | NA | CASSLVGPLMGTEAFF | TGCGCCAGCAGCTTGGTAGGCCCCTTAATGGGCACTGAAGCTTTCTTT
TRBJ1-1 | TRBV6-1 | NA | many | CASSGGGMNTEAFF | TGTGCCAGCAGCGGAGGGGGAATGAACACTGAAGCTTTCTTT
TRBJ2-7 | TRBV4-1 | NA | NA | CASSRKAGRIYEQYF | TGCGCCAGCAGCCGTAAGGCAGGTAGGATCTACGAGCAGTACTTC
TRBJ2-1 | TRBV7-2 | NA | many | CASSRLSSNEQFF | TGTGCCAGCAGCCGACTTAGCAGTAATGAGCAGTTCTTC
TRBJ2-3 | TRBV24-1 | NA | many | CATSAGGSTDTQYF | TGTGCCACCAGTGCAGGCGGAAGCACAGATACGCAGTATTTT
TRBJ2-1 | TRBV12-3/TRBV12-4 | TRBD1 | many | CASTHGVTREQGWHEQFF | TGTGCCAGCACCCACGGGGTAACCAGGGAACAGGGGTGGCATGAGCAGTTCTTC
TRBJ2-3 | TRBV18 | TRBD2 | many | CASSPWSPSGDTQYF | TGTGCCAGCTCACCCTGGAGTCCTAGCGGAGATACGCAGTATTTT
TRBJ2-7 | TRBV11-1 | NA | many | CASSFDPRGEQYF | TGTGCCAGCAGCTTTGACCCCCGTGGGGAGCAGTACTTC
TRBJ2-5 | TRBV11-2 | TRBD2 | many | CASSLGLAGAQETQYF | TGTGCCAGCAGCTTAGGTTTAGCGGGGGCCCAAGAGACCCAGTACTTC
TRBJ2-3 | TRBV12-3/TRBV12-4 | TRBD2 | many | CASSWTSGYTDTQYF | TGTGCCAGCAGTTGGACTAGCGGGTACACAGATACGCAGTATTTT
TRBJ2-3 | TRBV29-1 | TRBD1 | many | CSVRRVTGGTDTQYF | TGCAGCGTGAGAAGGGTGACAGGGGGCACAGATACGCAGTATTTT
TRBJ1-2 | TRBV10-3 | NA | many | CAISELAGEGNGYTF | TGTGCCATCAGTGAGCTGGCAGGGGAAGGGAATGGCTACACCTTC
TRBJ1-4 | TRBV5-5 | NA | NA | CASSTQPGRLLSSFF | TGTGCCAGCAGCACTCAACCGGGACGGCTTCTCTCGTCGTTTTTT
TRBJ2-1 | TRBV5-1 | NA | few | CASSLFPRGETYNEQFF | TGCGCCAGCAGCTTGTTTCCCCGGGGTGAAACCTACAATGAGCAGTTCTTC
TRBJ1-3 | TRBV9 | NA | many | CASSAEASSGNTIYF | TGTGCCAGCAGCGCCGAGGCCAGCTCTGGAAACACCATATATTTT
TRBJ2-1 | TRBV11-2 | TRBD1 | many | CASSLIRTGVVFF | TGTGCCAGCAGCTTAATTCGGACAGGGGTAGTGTTCTTC
TRBJ1-3 | TRBV15 | NA | many | CATSRDHQVLGNTIYF | TGTGCCACCAGCAGAGATCATCAGGTTTTAGGAAACACCATATATTTT
TRBJ2-3 | TRBV20-1 | TRBD2 | many | CSARDQTSGTDTQYF | TGCAGTGCTAGAGATCAGACTAGCGGCACAGATACGCAGTATTTT
TRBJ2-1 | TRBV5-6 | TRBD2 | NA | CASSVATSELYNEQFF | TGTGCCAGCAGCGTCGCGACTAGCGAACTCTACAATGAGCAGTTCTTC
TRBJ2-4 | TRBV4-2 | NA | many | CASSQDPPVNGAKNIQYF | TGTGCCAGCAGCCAAGATCCTCCCGTCAATGGGGCCAAAAACATTCAGTACTTC
TRBJ2-1 | TRBV6-1 | NA | many | CASSVYYEQFF | TGTGCCAGCAGCGTTTATTATGAGCAGTTCTTC